The rows below give T cell receptor beta chains drawn from one sample of a study of T cells after yellow fever vaccination. MiXCR, run by TCRdb on the 5' RACE reads, gives a single entry per CDR3 protein. The table records 45,000 to 60,000 distinct CDR3 sequences, around 6.2% of them present only once. The sample in question was PBMCs, either bulk or a sorted T-cell subset (CD4+, CD8+, memory, or dextramer-sorted; not recorded which), obtained on the day of the yellow fever booster vaccination. These receptors originate from a man aged 18 to 29 who received the YFV17D yellow fever vaccine. The CDR3 runs from the conserved cysteine through the conserved F or W. The order of the fields is CDR3 DNA, CDR3 protein, V gene, J gene, D gene, clone size. A D gene is named only where the DNA matches it firmly. The size field is filled for only some rows; it gives once, few, many or a size class.

CDR3nt: TGTGCCAGCAGCCTAACTCCCAGAGCCCAACGGGATGGCTACACCTTC; CDR3aa: CASSLTPRAQRDGYTF; v_gene: TRBV7-2; j_gene: TRBJ1-2; d_gene: -; abundance: many
CDR3nt: TGTGCCAGCAGCTTGCGGGGGCTGGGGGAGACCCAGTACTTC; CDR3aa: CASSLRGLGETQYF; v_gene: TRBV5-4; j_gene: TRBJ2-5; d_gene: -; abundance: -
CDR3nt: TGTGCCAGCAGCTTAACTAGCGGGGGGACGAATGAGCAGTTCTTC; CDR3aa: CASSLTSGGTNEQFF; v_gene: TRBV5-4; j_gene: TRBJ2-1; d_gene: TRBD2; abundance: -
CDR3nt: TGCAGCGTCTTCGGGGCCCAGGGTCGGGGGGACTATGGCTACACCTTC; CDR3aa: CSVFGAQGRGDYGYTF; v_gene: TRBV29-1; j_gene: TRBJ1-2; d_gene: -; abundance: -
CDR3nt: TGTGCCAGCATGGTCAATAACTATGGCTACACCTTC; CDR3aa: CASMVNNYGYTF; v_gene: TRBV12-3/TRBV12-4; j_gene: TRBJ1-2; d_gene: -; abundance: -
CDR3nt: TGTGCCAGCACCGGGACAGGGGTGTTCGAGCAGTACTTC; CDR3aa: CASTGTGVFEQYF; v_gene: TRBV25-1; j_gene: TRBJ2-7; d_gene: TRBD1; abundance: few
CDR3nt: TGTGCCAGCAGCTTAGGTTCGAGGCCAGGGGGCGAATATGAGCAGTTCTTC; CDR3aa: CASSLGSRPGGEYEQFF; v_gene: TRBV7-8; j_gene: TRBJ2-1; d_gene: TRBD1; abundance: many
CDR3nt: TGTGCCAGCAGCCAAGATAGGACTAGCGGTGTTCGGGCAAACATTCAGTACTTC; CDR3aa: CASSQDRTSGVRANIQYF; v_gene: TRBV4-2; j_gene: TRBJ2-4; d_gene: TRBD2; abundance: few
CDR3nt: TGTGCCATAGGGGCGGTGGGGACAGCTAACACTGAAGCTTTCTTT; CDR3aa: CAIGAVGTANTEAFF; v_gene: TRBV12-3/TRBV12-4; j_gene: TRBJ1-1; d_gene: TRBD1; abundance: many
CDR3nt: TGCGCCAGCAGCCAAGTTGCCAGTGGGGAAGGACGCACAGATACGCAGTATTTT; CDR3aa: CASSQVASGEGRTDTQYF; v_gene: TRBV4-3; j_gene: TRBJ2-3; d_gene: -; abundance: many
CDR3nt: TGTGCCAGCAGCTTGCCTAGTGGGTACAATGAGCAGTTCTTC; CDR3aa: CASSLPSGYNEQFF; v_gene: TRBV5-4; j_gene: TRBJ2-1; d_gene: -; abundance: -
CDR3nt: TGTGCCAGCAGCCTCAGGGCGGCAGGTGTCCAAGAGACCCAGTACTTC; CDR3aa: CASSLRAAGVQETQYF; v_gene: TRBV7-6; j_gene: TRBJ2-5; d_gene: -; abundance: -
CDR3nt: TGCGCCAGCAGTCAATCGAACAGGAGTACAGATACGCAGTATTTT; CDR3aa: CASSQSNRSTDTQYF; v_gene: TRBV23-1; j_gene: TRBJ2-3; d_gene: -; abundance: -
CDR3nt: TGTGCCAGCAGCCCTTGGACAGGGGGGGCGGCCGGGGAGCTGTTTTTT; CDR3aa: CASSPWTGGAAGELFF; v_gene: TRBV11-2; j_gene: TRBJ2-2; d_gene: TRBD1; abundance: few
CDR3nt: TGCGCCAGCAGCTTGGAACGGGGGCTGGAGACCCAGTACTTC; CDR3aa: CASSLERGLETQYF; v_gene: TRBV5-1; j_gene: TRBJ2-5; d_gene: -; abundance: many